The clone carrying this TCR beta chain was recorded a few times. Its antigen is undetermined. This entry belongs to a study of beta chain features in type 1 diabetes. At the level of the study: Examination of sorted cells across all samples involved around 99 million cells. General study findings and limits: Among all four CD4+ subsets, Type 1 diabetes patients had TCRB CDR3s that were moderately but significantly shorter.

The V end lost 6 bases, the J end lost 1 base, and 9 bases lay between the germline ends. CDR1 and CDR2 (germline): MNHEY, SVGAGI. The CDR3 extends over 14 amino acids. Central memory, naive, regulatory and stem cell-like memory CD4+ cells were sorted by CD45RO/CCR7/CD25/CD127/CD95/CD27. Each sorted fraction was over 95% pure. Every isolated RNA sample was fully reverse transcribed, so sequencing captured expressed TCRB transcripts. Clones were read by immunoSEQ multiplex PCR, and TCRdb kept only the in-frame ones, dropping some. The data show 300,000 to 450,000 clones, about 12% seen once. The gene calls are TRBV6-5 and TRBJ2-2; a weak D match, TRBD2 (5 bases). This receptor was taken from a woman younger than 30 with type 1 diabetes. The specimen sequenced was naive CD4+ T cells from blood. The CDR3 reads CASRPDLNTGELFF. The CDR3 bases are TGTGCCAGCAGACCGGACTTGAACACCGGGGAGCTGTTTTTT.